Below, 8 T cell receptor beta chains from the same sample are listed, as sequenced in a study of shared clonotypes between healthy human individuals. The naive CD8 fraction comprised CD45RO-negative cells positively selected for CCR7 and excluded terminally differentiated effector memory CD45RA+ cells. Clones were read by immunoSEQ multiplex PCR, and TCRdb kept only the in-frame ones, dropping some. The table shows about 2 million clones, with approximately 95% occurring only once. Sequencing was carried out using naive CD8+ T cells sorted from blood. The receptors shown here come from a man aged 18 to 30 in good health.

As DNA, the CDR3 is TGTGCCAGCAGTGATTTAGGGCTCTCCCTTTTGAACACTGAAGCTTTCTTT. It encodes CASSDLGLSLLNTEAFF. V usage is TRBV6-1 and J usage is TRBJ1-1; no firm D call. Germline V gives CDR1 MNHNS, CDR2 SASEGT. This CDR3 has 17 residues. Trimming left V 3 bases short and J 0 bases short, with 17 bases between.

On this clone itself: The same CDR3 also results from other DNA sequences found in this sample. CDR3 sequence: CASSPTYEQYF. As DNA, the CDR3 is TGCGCCAGCAGTCCGACCTACGAGCAGTACTTC. The rearrangement links TRBV10-2 to TRBJ2-7; D ambiguous. CDR3 length: 11 residues. Germline assignment: CDR1 WSHSY and CDR2 SAAADI. Trimming left V 5 bases short and J 2 bases short, with 4 bases between.

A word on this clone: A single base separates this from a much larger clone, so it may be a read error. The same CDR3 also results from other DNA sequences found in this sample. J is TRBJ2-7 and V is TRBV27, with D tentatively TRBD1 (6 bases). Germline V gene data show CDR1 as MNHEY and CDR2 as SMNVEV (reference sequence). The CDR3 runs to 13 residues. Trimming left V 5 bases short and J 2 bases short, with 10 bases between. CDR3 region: CASSVQGTYEQYF. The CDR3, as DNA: TGTGCCAGCAGTGTACAGGGAACCTACGAGCAGTACTTC.

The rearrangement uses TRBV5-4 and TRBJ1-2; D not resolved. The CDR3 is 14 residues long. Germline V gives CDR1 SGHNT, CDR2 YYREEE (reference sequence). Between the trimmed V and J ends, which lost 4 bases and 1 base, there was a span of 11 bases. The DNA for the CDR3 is TGTGCCAGCAGCGGCGAAGTTCTTAACTATGGCTACACCTTC. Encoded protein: CASSGEVLNYGYTF.

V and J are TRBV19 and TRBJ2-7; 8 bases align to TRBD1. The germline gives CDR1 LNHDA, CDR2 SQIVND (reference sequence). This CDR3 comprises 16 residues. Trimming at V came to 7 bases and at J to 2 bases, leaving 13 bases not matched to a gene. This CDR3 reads CASINLPGQATYEQYF. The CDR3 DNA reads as TGTGCCAGTATTAATCTCCCGGGACAGGCGACCTACGAGCAGTACTTC.

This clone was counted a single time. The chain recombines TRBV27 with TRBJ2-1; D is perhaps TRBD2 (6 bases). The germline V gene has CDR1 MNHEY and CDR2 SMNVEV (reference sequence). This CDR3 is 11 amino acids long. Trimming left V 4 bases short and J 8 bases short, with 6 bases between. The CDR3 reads CASSWGDEQFF. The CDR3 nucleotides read TGTGCCAGCAGTTGGGGGGATGAGCAGTTCTTC.

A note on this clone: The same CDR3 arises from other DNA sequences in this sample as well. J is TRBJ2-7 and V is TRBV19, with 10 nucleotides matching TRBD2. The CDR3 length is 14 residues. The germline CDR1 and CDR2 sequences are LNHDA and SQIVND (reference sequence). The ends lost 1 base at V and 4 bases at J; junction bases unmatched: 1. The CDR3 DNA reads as TGTGCCAGTAGTATAGGGACTAGCGGTTACGAGCAGTACTTC. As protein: CASSIGTSGYEQYF.

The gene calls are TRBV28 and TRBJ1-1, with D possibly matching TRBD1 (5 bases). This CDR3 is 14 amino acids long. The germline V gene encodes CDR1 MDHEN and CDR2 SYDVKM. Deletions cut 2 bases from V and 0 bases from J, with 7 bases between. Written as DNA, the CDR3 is TGTGCCAGCAGTTTAGCAGGGATGAACACTGAAGCTTTCTTT. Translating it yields CASSLAGMNTEAFF.